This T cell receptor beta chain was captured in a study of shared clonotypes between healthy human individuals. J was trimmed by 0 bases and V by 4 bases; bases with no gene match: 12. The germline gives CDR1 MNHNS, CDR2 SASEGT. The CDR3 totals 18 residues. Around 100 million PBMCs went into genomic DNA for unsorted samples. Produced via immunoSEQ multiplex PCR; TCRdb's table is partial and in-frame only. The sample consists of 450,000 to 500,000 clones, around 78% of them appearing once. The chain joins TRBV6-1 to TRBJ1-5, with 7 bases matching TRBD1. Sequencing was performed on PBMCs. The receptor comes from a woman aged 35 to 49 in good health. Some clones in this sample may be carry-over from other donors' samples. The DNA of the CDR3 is TGTGCCAGCAGTGTGAGAGACAGGGACCTATATAGCAATCAGCCCCAGCATTTT. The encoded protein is CASSVRDRDLYSNQPQHF.